The 20 T cell receptor beta chains reported below all come from one sample, sequenced in a study of cytomegalovirus exposure and HLA in healthy donors. Primers: 60 Vbeta forward and 13 Jbeta reverse. Profiled with immunoSEQ multiplex PCR; TCRdb holds only in-frame clones, not every one. This table holds approximately 150,000 clones, over 60% found once. The sequenced sample consisted of PBMCs. The receptors stem from a woman aged 55-69 years in good health and CMV-seronegative.

The chain joins TRBV15 to TRBJ1-1; 8 nucleotides align to TRBD1. The germline CDR1 and CDR2 sequences are LNHNV and YYDKDF (reference sequence). The CDR3 extends over 15 amino acids. V lost 1 base and J lost 7; bases outside the gene matches: 8. The CDR3 DNA sequence: TGTGCCACCAGCAGAGCGGACAGGGCGAGGAATGAAGCTTTCTTT. The encoded protein is CATSRADRARNEAFF.

The CDR3 DNA follows: TGCGCCAGCAGCTTCGGCAGGGTCGCTGAAGCTTTCTTT. Protein: CASSFGRVAEAFF. The chain employs TRBV5-1 and TRBJ1-1, with a possible D match to TRBD1 (5 bases). This CDR3 region has 13 residues. The V gene's germline CDR1 is SGHRS and CDR2 YFSETQ. V was clipped by 2 bases and J by 6 bases, with 11 bases between them.

The V and J genes are TRBV2 and TRBJ2-5; 7 positions match TRBD1. Unmatched junction bases numbered 8, after V lost 8 bases and J lost 2 bases. This CDR3 comprises 14 residues. Germline lookup yields CDR1 SNHLY and CDR2 FYNNEI. CDR3 DNA: TGTGCCAGCGTCTATGACAGGGTGCAAGAGACCCAGTACTTC. Translation: CASVYDRVQETQYF.

The chain has TRBV9 and TRBJ2-5; a possible D gene is TRBD2 (6 bases). Trimming removed 0 bases at V and 5 bases at J, with 17 bases between. The CDR3 is made up of 16 amino acids. Germline-derived CDR1 and CDR2 are SGDLS and YYNGEE. CDR3 in DNA: TGTGCCAGCAGCGTAGGGAGGCAAGCGGGCGGCGAGACCCAGTACTTC. As protein: CASSVGRQAGGETQYF.

This clone has more than one count but fewer than ten. This sequence joins TRBV7-9 and TRBJ1-1; 7 bases line up with TRBD1. Germline V lookup: CDR1 SEHNR, CDR2 FQNEAQ (reference sequence). The V segment lost 5 bases and the J segment 1 base; nucleotides outside the gene matches: 4. The CDR3 contains 14 residues. CDR3: CASSPRTGNTEAFF. Here the CDR3 DNA reads TGTGCCAGCAGCCCCCGGACAGGGAACACTGAAGCTTTCTTT.

The J gene is TRBJ2-1, the V gene TRBV15, with TRBD2 as a possible D gene (5 bases). The germline V and J ends were trimmed by 3 bases and 3 bases, with 9 bases remaining between them. The germline gives CDR1 LNHNV, CDR2 YYDKDF (reference sequence). The CDR3 consists of 14 residues. The DNA of the CDR3 is TGTGCCACCAGCAGTTCCCGGGGCTACAATGAGCAGTTCTTC. Amino acids: CATSSSRGYNEQFF.

The chain has TRBV7-8 and TRBJ1-1; TRBD1 matches 8 bases. V trimming: 5 bases; J trimming: 3 bases; junction bases outside the gene matches: 8. The V gene's germline CDR1 is SGHVS and CDR2 FQNEAQ. The CDR3 loop spans 15 amino acids. The CDR3 protein is CASSQGQGRHTEAFF. CDR3 in DNA: TGTGCCAGCAGCCAAGGACAGGGACGGCACACTGAAGCTTTCTTT.

This rearrangement joins TRBV2 to TRBJ2-1, with 10 nucleotides matching TRBD2. Germline CDR1 is SNHLY and CDR2 is FYNNEI. This CDR3 has 13 residues. With 3 bases clipped from V and 12 bases from J, the junction kept 5 bases outside the gene matches. The CDR3 here is CASSEASGRGQFF. CDR3 nucleotide sequence: TGTGCCAGCAGTGAGGCTAGCGGGAGAGGGCAGTTCTTC. The complete variable domain, with remaining parts taken from reference TRBV2 and TRBJ2-1, reads EPEVTQTPSHQVTQMGQEVILRCVPISNHLYFYWYRQILGQKVEFLVSFYNNEISEKSEIFDDQFSVERPDGSNFTLKIRSTKLEDSAMYFCASSEASGRGQFFGPGTRLTVL.

This clone is labeled as medium-sized. This chain connects TRBV4-1 to TRBJ1-1; D is unclear. Trimming left V 1 base short and J 4 bases short, with 10 bases between. The length of the CDR3 is 14 residues. From germline, CDR1 is MGHRA and CDR2 YSYEKL. CDR3 coding DNA: TGCGCCAGCAGCCAAGTGGCGGGTTCCACTGAAGCTTTCTTT. Its protein product is CASSQVAGSTEAFF.

The chain employs TRBV5-1 and TRBJ1-1; tentative D call: TRBD1 (5 bases). CDR1 is SGHRS and CDR2 is YFSETQ in the germline V gene. V lost 5 bases and J lost 5, with 16 bases in between. This CDR3 is built from 14 residues. CDR3 protein: CASSPPGGRTEAFF. CDR3 bases: TGCGCCAGCAGTCCCCCGGGGGGTAGGACTGAAGCTTTCTTT.

The rearrangement uses TRBV6-4 and TRBJ2-1, with 10 bases aligning to TRBD2. The CDR3 is 16 residues long. The trim removed 0 bases at V and 10 bases at J, leaving 9 bases unmatched. Germline CDR1 is MRHNA and CDR2 is SNTAGT. The chain's CDR3 is CASSDSSGGPTMEQFF. Written as DNA, the CDR3 is TGTGCCAGCAGTGACTCTAGCGGGGGGCCCACAATGGAGCAGTTCTTC.

This rearrangement joins TRBV7-9 to TRBJ2-1; 13 bases agree with TRBD2. This CDR3 has 15 residues. The germline CDR1 and CDR2 sequences are SEHNR and FQNEAQ (reference sequence). V gave up 5 bases and J gave up 8 bases; unmatched junction bases: 6. CDR3 sequence (DNA): TGTGCCAGCAGCCCTCGGACTAGCGGGAGCGATGAGCAGTTCTTC. This translates into CASSPRTSGSDEQFF.

This chain uses TRBV18 with TRBJ1-1, with D maybe TRBD1 (6 bases). Per germline, CDR1 KGHSH and CDR2 LQKENI. V dropped 3 bases and J dropped 4 bases, with 12 bases sitting between them. This CDR3 spans 14 amino acids. In DNA form, the CDR3 reads TGTGCCAGCTCACCGCCAGGGGTGGGCACTGAAGCTTTCTTT. The encoded protein is CASSPPGVGTEAFF. Complete variable domain (other parts from reference TRBV18 and TRBJ1-1): NAGVMQNPRHLVRRRGQEARLRCSPMKGHSHVYWYRQLPEEGLKFMVYLQKENIIDESGMPKERFSAEFPKEGPSILRIQQVVRGDSAAYFCASSPPGVGTEAFFGQGTRLTVV.

CDR3 residues: CASSVGVGETQYF. CDR3 nucleotide sequence: TGTGCCAGCAGTGTAGGAGTCGGGGAGACCCAGTACTTC. The genes are TRBV7-2 and TRBJ2-5; no clear D. Germline V gene lookup returns CDR1 SGHTA and CDR2 FQGNSA. Trimming removed 6 bases at V and 5 bases at J, with 13 bases between. The CDR3 loop spans 13 amino acids.

The chain has TRBV29-1 and TRBJ2-7, with a weak D call TRBD1 (5 bases). The CDR3 contains 13 residues. The V end lost 5 bases, the J end lost 3 bases, and 14 bases lay between the germline ends. Germline V gene lookup returns CDR1 SQVTM and CDR2 ANQGSEA. CDR3 DNA: TGCAGCGTTATGGGGCCGACTCACTACGAGCAGTACTTC. This sequence encodes CSVMGPTHYEQYF.

This clone is classed as medium-sized. This chain uses TRBV6-5 with TRBJ2-7; a possible D gene is TRBD1 (5 bases). Germline values: CDR1 MNHEY, CDR2 SVGAGI. The V end was cut by 6 bases, the J end by 6 bases, with 18 bases between. This CDR3 has 14 residues. CDR3 protein: CASRTATQAREQYF. CDR3 bases: TGTGCCAGCAGAACAGCAACACAGGCTCGCGAGCAGTACTTC.

The V and J genes are TRBV4-1 and TRBJ1-5; no firm D call. The CDR3 has 14 residues. The germline V and J ends were trimmed by 0 bases and 12 bases, with 15 bases remaining between them. The germline gives CDR1 MGHRA, CDR2 YSYEKL. Here the CDR3 reads CASSQDPVAAVQHF. CDR3 nucleotide sequence: TGCGCCAGCAGCCAAGACCCGGTAGCAGCGGTCCAGCATTTT.

The gene calls are TRBV30 and TRBJ2-2; 7 bases are shared with TRBD1. Losses at the gene ends were 2 bases for V and 4 bases for J; bases not matched to a gene: 13. The CDR3 runs to 17 residues. In germline, CDR1 is GTSNPN, CDR2 SVGIG (reference sequence). CDR3 nucleotides: TGTGCCTGGAGTTCCACAGGGGCTCGAAGGTTCACCGGGGAGCTGTTTTTT. Amino acid sequence: CAWSSTGARRFTGELFF.

The chain carries TRBV28 and TRBJ1-2, with no clear D. The V end lost 2 bases, the J end lost 4 bases, and 8 bases lay between the germline ends. Germline loops: CDR1 MDHEN, CDR2 SYDVKM. The length of the CDR3 is 13 residues. The CDR3 reads CASSLPGPYGYTF. CDR3 nucleotide sequence: TGTGCCAGCAGTTTACCTGGCCCCTATGGCTACACCTTC.

The V gene is TRBV19, the J gene TRBJ2-7; a weak D match, TRBD2 (7 bases). From germline, CDR1 is LNHDA and CDR2 SQIVND (reference sequence). V shed 5 bases and J shed 1 base, with 15 bases lying between them. The CDR3 contains 15 residues. CDR3 loop: CASSLREGGSYEQYF. CDR3 sequence (DNA): TGTGCCAGTAGTCTAAGGGAGGGGGGGTCCTACGAGCAGTACTTC.